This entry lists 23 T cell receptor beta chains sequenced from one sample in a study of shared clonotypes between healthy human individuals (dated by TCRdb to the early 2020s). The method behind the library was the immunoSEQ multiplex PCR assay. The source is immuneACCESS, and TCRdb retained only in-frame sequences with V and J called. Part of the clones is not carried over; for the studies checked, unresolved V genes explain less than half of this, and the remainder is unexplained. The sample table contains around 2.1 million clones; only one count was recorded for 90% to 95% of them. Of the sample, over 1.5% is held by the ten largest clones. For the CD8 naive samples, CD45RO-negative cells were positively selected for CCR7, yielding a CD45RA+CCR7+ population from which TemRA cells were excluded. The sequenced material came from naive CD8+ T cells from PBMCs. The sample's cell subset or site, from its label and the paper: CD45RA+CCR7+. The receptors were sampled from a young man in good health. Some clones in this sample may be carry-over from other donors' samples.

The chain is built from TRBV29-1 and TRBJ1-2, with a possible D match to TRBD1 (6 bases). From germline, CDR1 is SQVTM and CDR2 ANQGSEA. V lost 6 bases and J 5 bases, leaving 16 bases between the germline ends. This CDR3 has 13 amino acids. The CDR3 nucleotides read TGCAGCGTGAGGGGGGGAGAGGCGTATGGCTACACCTTC. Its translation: CSVRGGEAYGYTF.

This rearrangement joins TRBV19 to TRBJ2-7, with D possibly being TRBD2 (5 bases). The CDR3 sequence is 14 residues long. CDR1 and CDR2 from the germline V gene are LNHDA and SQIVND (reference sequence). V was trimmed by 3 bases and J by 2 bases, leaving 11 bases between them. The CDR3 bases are TGTGCCAGTAGTATCCCGGGGATCCCCTACGAGCAGTACTTC. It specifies CASSIPGIPYEQYF.

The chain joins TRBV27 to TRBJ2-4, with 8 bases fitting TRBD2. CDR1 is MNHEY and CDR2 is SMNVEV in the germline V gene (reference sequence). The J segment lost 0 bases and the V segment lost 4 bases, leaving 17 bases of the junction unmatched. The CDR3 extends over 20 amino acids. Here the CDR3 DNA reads TGTGCCAGCAGTTCCCAACTCCAGCGGGAGCTGACACTAGCCAAAAACATTCAGTACTTC. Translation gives CASSSQLQRELTLAKNIQYF.

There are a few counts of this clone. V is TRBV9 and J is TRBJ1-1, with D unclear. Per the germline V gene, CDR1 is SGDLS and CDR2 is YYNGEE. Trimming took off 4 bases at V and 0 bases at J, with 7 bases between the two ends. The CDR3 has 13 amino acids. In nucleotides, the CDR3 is TGTGCCAGCAGCCAAACACTGAACACTGAAGCTTTCTTT. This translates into CASSQTLNTEAFF.

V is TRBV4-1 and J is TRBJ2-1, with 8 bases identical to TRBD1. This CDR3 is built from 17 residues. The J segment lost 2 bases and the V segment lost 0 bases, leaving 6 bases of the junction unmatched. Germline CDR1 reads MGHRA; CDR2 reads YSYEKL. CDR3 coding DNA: TGCGCCAGCAGCCAAGATGGGGGGACAGGTCCCTACAATGAGCAGTTCTTC. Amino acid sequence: CASSQDGGTGPYNEQFF.

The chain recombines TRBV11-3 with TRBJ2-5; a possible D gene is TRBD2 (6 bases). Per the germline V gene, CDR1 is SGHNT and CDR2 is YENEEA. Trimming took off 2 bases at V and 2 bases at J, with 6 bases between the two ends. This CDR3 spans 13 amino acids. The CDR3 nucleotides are TGTGCCAGCAGCTTAAGCGGGCAAGAGACCCAGTACTTC. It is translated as CASSLSGQETQYF.

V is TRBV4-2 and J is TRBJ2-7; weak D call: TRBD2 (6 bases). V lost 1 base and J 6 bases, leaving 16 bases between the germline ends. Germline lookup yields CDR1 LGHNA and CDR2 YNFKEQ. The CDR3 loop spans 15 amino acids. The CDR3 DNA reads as TGTGCCAGCAGCCAAGTGGCATCGGGAGTATCCGAGCAGTACTTC. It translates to CASSQVASGVSEQYF.

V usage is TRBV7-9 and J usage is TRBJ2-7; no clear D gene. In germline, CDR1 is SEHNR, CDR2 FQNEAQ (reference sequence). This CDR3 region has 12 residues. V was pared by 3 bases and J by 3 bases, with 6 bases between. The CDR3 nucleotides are TGTGCCAGCAGCTTTCACATCTACGAGCAGTACTTC. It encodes CASSFHIYEQYF. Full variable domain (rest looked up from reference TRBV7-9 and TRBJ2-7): DTGVSQNPRHKITKRGQNVTFRCDPISEHNRLYWYRQTLGQGPEFLTYFQNEAQLEKSRLLSDRFSAERPKGSFSTLEIQRTEQGDSAMYLCASSFHIYEQYFGPGTRLTVT.

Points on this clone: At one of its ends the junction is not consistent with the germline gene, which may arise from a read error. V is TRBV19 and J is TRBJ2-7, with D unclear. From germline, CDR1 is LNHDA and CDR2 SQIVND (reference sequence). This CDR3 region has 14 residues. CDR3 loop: CASRIGDGAYEQYF. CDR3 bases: TGTGCCAGTAGAATAGGTGACGGAGCCTACGAGCAGTACTTC.

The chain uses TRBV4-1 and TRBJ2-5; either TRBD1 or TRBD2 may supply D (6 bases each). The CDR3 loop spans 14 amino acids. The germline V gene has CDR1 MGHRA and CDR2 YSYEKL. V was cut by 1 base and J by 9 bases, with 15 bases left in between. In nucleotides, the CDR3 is TGCGCCAGCAGCCAAGGGGACATCGGGGGCGCCCAGTACTTC. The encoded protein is CASSQGDIGGAQYF.

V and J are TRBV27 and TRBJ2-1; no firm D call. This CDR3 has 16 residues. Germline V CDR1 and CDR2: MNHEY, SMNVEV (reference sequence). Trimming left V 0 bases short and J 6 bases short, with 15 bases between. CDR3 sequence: CASSLSTGTLGNEQFF. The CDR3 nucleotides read TGTGCCAGCAGTTTATCGACCGGTACCCTGGGCAATGAGCAGTTCTTC.

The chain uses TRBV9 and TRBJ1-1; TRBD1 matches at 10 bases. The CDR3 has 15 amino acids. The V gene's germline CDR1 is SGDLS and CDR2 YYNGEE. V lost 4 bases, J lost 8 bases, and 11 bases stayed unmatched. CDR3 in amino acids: CASSLSGTGVPEAFF. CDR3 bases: TGTGCCAGCAGCTTATCCGGGACAGGGGTCCCCGAAGCTTTCTTT.

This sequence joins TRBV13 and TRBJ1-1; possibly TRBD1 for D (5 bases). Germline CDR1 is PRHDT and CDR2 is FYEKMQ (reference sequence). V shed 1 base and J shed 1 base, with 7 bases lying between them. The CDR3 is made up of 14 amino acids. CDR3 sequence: CASSLERGNTEAFF. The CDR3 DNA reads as TGTGCCAGCAGCTTAGAAAGGGGGAACACTGAAGCTTTCTTT.

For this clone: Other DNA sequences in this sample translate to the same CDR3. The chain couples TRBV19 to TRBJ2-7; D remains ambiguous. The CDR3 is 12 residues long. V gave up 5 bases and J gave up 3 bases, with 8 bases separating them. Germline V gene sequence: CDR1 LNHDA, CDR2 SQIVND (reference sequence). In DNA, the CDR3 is TGTGCCAGTAGTGGGAACAGCTACGAGCAGTACTTC. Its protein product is CASSGNSYEQYF.

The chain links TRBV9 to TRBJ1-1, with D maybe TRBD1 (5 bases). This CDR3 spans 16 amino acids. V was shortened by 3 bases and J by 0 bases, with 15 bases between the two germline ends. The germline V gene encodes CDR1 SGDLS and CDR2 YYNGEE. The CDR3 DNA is TGTGCCAGCAGCGGGGGACCGGGAGACTTGAACACTGAAGCTTTCTTT. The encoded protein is CASSGGPGDLNTEAFF.

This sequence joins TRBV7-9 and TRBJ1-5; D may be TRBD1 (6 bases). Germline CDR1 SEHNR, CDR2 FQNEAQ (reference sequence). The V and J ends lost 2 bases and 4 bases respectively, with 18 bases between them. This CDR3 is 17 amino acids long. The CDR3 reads CASSLISGGGYNQPQHF. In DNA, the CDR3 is TGTGCCAGCAGCTTAATCTCGGGAGGGGGATATAATCAGCCCCAGCATTTT.

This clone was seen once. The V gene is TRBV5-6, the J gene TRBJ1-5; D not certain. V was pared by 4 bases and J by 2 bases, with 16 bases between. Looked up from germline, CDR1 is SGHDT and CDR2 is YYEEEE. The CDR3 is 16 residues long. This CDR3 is CASSAAGIWGNQPQHF. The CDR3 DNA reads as TGTGCCAGCAGCGCCGCCGGGATTTGGGGCAATCAGCCCCAGCATTTT.

As DNA, the CDR3 is TGTGCCAGCTTTTCCCGGCTAGGGCCCTACAATGAGCAGTTCTTC. Amino acid sequence: CASFSRLGPYNEQFF. The rearrangement links TRBV7-9 to TRBJ2-1; D ambiguous. Germline CDR1 reads SEHNR; CDR2 reads FQNEAQ (reference sequence). The CDR3 has 15 residues. Trimming removed 8 bases at V and 2 bases at J, with 16 bases between.

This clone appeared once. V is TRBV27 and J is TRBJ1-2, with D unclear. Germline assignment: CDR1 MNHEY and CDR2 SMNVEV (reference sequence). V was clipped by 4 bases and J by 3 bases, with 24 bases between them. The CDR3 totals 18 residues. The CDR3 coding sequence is TGTGCCAGCAGTTCCACCGAAGCCCACACGGACGTGTACTATGGCTACACCTTC. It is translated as CASSSTEAHTDVYYGYTF.

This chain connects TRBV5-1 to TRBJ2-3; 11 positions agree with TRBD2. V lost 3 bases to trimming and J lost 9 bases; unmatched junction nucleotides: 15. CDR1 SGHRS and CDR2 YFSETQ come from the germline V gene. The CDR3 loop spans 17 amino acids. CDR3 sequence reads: CASSSGTSGRVVETQYF. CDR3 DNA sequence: TGCGCCAGCAGCTCGGGGACTAGCGGCAGGGTAGTGGAAACGCAGTATTTT. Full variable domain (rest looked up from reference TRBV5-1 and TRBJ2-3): KAGVTQTPRYLIKTRGQQVTLSCSPISGHRSVSWYQQTPGQGLQFLFEYFSETQRNKGNFPGRFSGRQFSNSRSEMNVSTLELGDSALYLCASSSGTSGRVVETQYFGPGTRLTVL.

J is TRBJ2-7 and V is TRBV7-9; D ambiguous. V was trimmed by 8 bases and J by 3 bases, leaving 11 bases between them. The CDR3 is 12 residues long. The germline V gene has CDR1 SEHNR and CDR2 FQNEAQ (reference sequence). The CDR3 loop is CASARVHYEQYF. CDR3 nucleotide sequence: TGTGCCAGCGCCCGGGTCCACTACGAGCAGTACTTC.

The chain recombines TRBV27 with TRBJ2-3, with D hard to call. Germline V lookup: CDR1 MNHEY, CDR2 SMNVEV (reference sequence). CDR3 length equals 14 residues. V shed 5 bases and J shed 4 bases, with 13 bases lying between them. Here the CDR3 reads CASSTPRIADTQYF. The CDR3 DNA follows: TGTGCCAGCAGTACCCCTAGGATCGCAGATACGCAGTATTTT.

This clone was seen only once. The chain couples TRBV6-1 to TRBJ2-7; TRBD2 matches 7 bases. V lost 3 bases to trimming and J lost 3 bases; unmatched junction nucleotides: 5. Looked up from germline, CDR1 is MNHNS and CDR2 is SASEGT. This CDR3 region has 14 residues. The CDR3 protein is CASSDLAEHYEQYF. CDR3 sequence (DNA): TGTGCCAGCAGTGATCTAGCGGAGCACTACGAGCAGTACTTC.